This T cell receptor beta chain came from a study of blood T cell repertoires in COVID-19. About the research overall: Sample material is recorded as cDNA or gDNA derived from T cells, B-cell-depleted T cells, or PBMCs.

The CDR3 sequence is 11 residues long. Germline lookup yields CDR1 SNHLY and CDR2 FYNNEI. V was clipped by 4 bases and J by 9 bases, with 6 bases between them. Recruitment covered fewer than 25 US areas and drew participants whose ages spanned roughly 18 to 95 years. Assignments of participants to cohorts depended upon their own reported clinical history. The method was immunoSEQ multiplex PCR; TCRdb's version includes in-frame clones alone and lacks a portion of them. The repertoire includes about 250,000 clones, around 90% of them detected once, and 1.5% to 2% sits in the top ten. This TCR was recovered from a woman aged 18-29 years who had recovered from COVID-19. The chain combines TRBV2 with TRBJ2-2, with D possibly matching TRBD2 (6 bases). Material: PBMCs or T cells enriched from blood (not recorded which). The CDR3 spells CASSGDWELFF. CDR3 bases: TGTGCCAGCAGTGGGGACTGGGAGCTGTTTTTT.